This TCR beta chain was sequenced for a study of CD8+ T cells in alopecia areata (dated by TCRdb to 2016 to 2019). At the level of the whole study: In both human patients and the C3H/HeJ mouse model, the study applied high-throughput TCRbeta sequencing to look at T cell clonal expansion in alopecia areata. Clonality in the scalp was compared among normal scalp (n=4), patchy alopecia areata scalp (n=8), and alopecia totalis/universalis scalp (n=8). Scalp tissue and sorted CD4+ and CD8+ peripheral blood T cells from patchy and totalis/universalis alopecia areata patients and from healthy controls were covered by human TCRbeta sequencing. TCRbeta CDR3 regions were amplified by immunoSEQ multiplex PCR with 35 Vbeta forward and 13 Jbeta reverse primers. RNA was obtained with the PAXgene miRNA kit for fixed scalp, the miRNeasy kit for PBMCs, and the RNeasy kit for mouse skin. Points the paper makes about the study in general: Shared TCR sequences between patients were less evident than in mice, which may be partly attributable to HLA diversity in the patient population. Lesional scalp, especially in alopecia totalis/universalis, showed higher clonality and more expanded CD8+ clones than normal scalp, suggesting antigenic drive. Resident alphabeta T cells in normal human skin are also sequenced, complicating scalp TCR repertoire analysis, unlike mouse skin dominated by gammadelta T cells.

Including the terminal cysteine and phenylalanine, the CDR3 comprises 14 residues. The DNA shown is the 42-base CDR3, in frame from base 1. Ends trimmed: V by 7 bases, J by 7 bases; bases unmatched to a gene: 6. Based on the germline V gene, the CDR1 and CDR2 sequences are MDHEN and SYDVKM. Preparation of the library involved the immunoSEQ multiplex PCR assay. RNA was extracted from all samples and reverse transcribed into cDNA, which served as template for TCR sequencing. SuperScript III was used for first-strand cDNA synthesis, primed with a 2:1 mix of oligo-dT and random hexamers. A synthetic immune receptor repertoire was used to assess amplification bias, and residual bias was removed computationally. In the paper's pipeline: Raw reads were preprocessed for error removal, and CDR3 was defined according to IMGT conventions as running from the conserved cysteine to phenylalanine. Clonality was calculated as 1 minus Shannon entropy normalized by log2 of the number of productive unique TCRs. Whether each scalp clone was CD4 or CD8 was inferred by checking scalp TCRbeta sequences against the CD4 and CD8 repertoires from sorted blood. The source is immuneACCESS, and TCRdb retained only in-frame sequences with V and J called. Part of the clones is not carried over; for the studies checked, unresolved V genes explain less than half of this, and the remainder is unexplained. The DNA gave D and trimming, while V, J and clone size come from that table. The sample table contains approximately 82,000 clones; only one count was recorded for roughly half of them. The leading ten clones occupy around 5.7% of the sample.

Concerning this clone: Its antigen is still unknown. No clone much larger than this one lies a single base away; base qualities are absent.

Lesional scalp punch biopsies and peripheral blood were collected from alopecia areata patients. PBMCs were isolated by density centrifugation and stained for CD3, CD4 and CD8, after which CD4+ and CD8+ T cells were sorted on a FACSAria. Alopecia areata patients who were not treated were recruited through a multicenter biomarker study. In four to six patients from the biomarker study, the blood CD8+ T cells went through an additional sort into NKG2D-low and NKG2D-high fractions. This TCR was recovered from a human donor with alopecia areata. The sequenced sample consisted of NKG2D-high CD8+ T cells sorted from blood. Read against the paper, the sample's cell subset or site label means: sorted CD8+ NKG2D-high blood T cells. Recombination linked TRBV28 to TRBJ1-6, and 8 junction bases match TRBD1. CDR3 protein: CASIVTGENSPLHF. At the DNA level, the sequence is TGTGCCAGCATCGTGACAGGGGAAAATTCACCCCTCCACTTT.